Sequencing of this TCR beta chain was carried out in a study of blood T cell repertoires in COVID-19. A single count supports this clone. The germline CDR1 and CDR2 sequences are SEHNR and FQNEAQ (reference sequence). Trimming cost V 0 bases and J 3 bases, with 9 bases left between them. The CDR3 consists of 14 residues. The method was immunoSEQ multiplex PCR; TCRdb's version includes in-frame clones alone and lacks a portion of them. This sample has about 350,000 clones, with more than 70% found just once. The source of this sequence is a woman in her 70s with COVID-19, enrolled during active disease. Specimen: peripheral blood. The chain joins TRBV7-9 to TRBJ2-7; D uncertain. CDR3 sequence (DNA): TGTGCCAGCAGCTTAGCCGTCAGTTACTACGAGCAGTACTTC. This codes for CASSLAVSYYEQYF.